This T cell receptor beta chain was found in a study of blood T cell repertoires in COVID-19. Across the study: T cells, B-cell-depleted T cells, or PBMCs provided the cDNA or gDNA that served as material.

Germline values: CDR1 SGHAT, CDR2 FQNNGV. With 1 base removed from V and 2 bases from J, the gap between germline ends came to 6 bases. The CDR3 is 13 residues long. Some clones are missing from TCRdb's copy, which holds only in-frame ones; the method was immunoSEQ multiplex PCR. The sample contains 150,000 or so clones, 88% of which appear only once. The chain is built from TRBV11-2 and TRBJ2-7; D perhaps matches TRBD1 (5 bases). Sequenced: peripheral blood. This receptor was obtained from a human donor in a cohort sampled during active COVID-19. The CDR3 here is CASSLARAYEQYF. CDR3 DNA sequence: TGTGCCAGCAGCTTAGCCAGGGCCTACGAGCAGTACTTC.